Sequencing of this T cell receptor beta chain was carried out in a study of blood T cell repertoires in COVID-19. Study background: The United States, Italy and Spain were the sources of the acute and convalescent COVID-19 samples.

In the original analysis: Scientists estimated how many nucleated cells there were by amplifying reference gene primers. Assay: immunoSEQ multiplex PCR; the TCRdb copy retains only in-frame clones and omits some. That table gives V, J and clone size, and the DNA gave D and trimming. The sample has roughly 80,000 clones; 90% to 95% are singletons. CDR1 and CDR2 from the germline V gene are SGHAT and FQNNGV. The CDR3 extends over 14 amino acids. Losses at the gene ends were 3 bases for V and 8 bases for J; bases not matched to a gene: 9. The rearrangement joins TRBV11-2 to TRBJ1-2; 7 positions match TRBD1. The sequence came from a man aged 55 to 70 with acute or convalescent COVID-19. Sample: peripheral blood. The CDR3 bases are TGTGCCAGCAGCTTCCCCGACAGGGCGAGAGGCTACACCTTC. It codes for CASSFPDRARGYTF.